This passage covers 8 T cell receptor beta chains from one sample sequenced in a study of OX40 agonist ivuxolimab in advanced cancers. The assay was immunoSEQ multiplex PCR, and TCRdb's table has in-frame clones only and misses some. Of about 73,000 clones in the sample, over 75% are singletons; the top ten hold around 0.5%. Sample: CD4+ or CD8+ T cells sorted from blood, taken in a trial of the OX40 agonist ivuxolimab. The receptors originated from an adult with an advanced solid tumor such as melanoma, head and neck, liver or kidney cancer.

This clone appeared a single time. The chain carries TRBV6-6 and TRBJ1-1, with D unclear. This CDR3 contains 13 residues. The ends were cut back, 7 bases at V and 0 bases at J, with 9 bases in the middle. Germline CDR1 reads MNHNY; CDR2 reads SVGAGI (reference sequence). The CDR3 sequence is CASISHMNTEAFF. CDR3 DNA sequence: TGTGCCAGCATTAGCCACATGAACACTGAAGCTTTCTTT.

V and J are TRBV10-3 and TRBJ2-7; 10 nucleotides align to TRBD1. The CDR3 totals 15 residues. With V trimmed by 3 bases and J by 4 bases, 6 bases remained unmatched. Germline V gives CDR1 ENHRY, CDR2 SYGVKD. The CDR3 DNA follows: TGTGCCATCAGTGACATGGGACAGGGGTTGTACGAGCAGTACTTC. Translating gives CAISDMGQGLYEQYF.

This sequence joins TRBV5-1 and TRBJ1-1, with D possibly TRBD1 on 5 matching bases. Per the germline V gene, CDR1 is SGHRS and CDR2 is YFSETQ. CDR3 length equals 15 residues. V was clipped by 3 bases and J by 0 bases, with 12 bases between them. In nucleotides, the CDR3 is TGCGCCAGCAGCTCCGGGAGACAGATGAACACTGAAGCTTTCTTT. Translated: CASSSGRQMNTEAFF.

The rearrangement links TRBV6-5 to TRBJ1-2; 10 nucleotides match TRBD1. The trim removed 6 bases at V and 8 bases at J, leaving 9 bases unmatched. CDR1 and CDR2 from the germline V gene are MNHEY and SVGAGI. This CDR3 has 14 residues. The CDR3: CASRETGGAGGYTF. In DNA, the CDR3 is TGTGCCAGCAGGGAGACAGGGGGCGCTGGGGGCTACACCTTC.

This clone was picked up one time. CDR3 protein: CASSYSRPSHGNEQFF. In nucleotides, the CDR3 is TGTGCCAGCAGTTACTCGAGGCCCTCCCACGGGAATGAGCAGTTCTTC. The rearrangement uses TRBV6-6 and TRBJ2-1, with D unclear. V lost 0 bases and J 7 bases, leaving 16 bases between the germline ends. This CDR3 has 16 amino acids. Germline loops: CDR1 MNHNY, CDR2 SVGAGI (reference sequence).

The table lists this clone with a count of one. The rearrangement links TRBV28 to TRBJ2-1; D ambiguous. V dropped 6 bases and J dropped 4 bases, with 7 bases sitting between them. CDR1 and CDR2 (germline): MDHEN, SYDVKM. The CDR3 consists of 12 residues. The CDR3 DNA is TGTGCCAGCAGAACCGGGTACAATGAGCAGTTCTTC. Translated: CASRTGYNEQFF.

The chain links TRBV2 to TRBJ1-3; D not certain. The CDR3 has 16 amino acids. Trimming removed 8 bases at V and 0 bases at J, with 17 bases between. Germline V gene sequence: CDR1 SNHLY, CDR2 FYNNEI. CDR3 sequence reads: CASRFSGVGSGNTIYF. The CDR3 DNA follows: TGTGCCAGCCGCTTTTCGGGTGTGGGCTCTGGAAACACCATATATTTT.

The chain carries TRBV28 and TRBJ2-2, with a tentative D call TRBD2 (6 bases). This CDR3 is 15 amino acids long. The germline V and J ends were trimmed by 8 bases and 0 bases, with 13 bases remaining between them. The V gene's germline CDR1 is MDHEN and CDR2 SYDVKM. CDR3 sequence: CASLQGGANTGELFF. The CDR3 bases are TGTGCCAGCCTCCAGGGAGGCGCGAACACCGGGGAGCTGTTTTTT.